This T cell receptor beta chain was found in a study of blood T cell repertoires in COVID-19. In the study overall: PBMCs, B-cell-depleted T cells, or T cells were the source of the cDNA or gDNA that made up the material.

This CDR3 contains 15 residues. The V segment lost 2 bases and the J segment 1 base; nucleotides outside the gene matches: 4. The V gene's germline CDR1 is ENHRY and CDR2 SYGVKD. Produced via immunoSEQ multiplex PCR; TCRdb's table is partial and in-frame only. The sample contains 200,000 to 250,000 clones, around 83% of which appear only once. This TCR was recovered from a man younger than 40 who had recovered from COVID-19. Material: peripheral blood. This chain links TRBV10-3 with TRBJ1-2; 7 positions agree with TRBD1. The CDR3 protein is CAISEKGTDNYGYTF. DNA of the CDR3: TGTGCCATCAGTGAGAAGGGGACAGATAACTATGGCTACACCTTC.